The 14 T cell receptor beta chains listed next were all sequenced from one sample in a study of regulatory T cells in long-lasting Graves disease. The time point denotes: persistent/refractory GD, antithyroid drugs over 5 years with positive TRAb. The authors made the TCR library using RNA they extracted from PBMCs. Arm-PCR of CDR3 regions and iRepertoire HTBI primers were used to build TCR beta libraries. TCRdb ran MiXCR on the multiplex PCR reads and lists one entry per CDR3 protein. This sample has roughly 450,000 distinct CDR3 sequences; about 20% occur once, and the top ten carry approximately 7.8%. Sequences were derived from peripheral blood mononuclear cells (PBMCs), sampled when the disease was refractory, from a patient treated with antithyroid drugs. These receptors originate from a female donor with Graves disease.

There are many counts of this clonotype. This rearrangement joins TRBV7-2 to TRBJ1-2; D is uncertain. This CDR3 has 14 amino acids. Germline V gene sequence: CDR1 SGHTA, CDR2 FQGNSA. Trimming removed 4 bases at V and 1 base at J, with 10 bases between. For the CDR3, the DNA is TGTGCCAGCAGCTATGACGGAAATAACTATGGCTACACCTTC. This encodes CASSYDGNNYGYTF.

This clonotype came up a few times. Its ends do not fully match the called genes, so a read error is possible. The rearrangement links TRBV20-1 to TRBJ2-7; 8 bases agree with TRBD1. CDR3 length: 13 residues. Germline CDR1 is DFQATT and CDR2 is SNEGSKA (reference sequence). CDR3 amino acids: CSARVGGQADFLF. Written as DNA, the CDR3 is TGCAGTGCTAGAGTCGGGGGACAGGCCGATTTTCTGTTC.

At least ten counts were recorded for this clonotype. The chain is built from TRBV28 and TRBJ1-1; D is ambiguous. V gave up 7 bases and J gave up 3 bases, with 15 bases separating them. This CDR3 has 14 amino acids. Germline values: CDR1 MDHEN, CDR2 SYDVKM. CDR3 sequence: CASTTHGGYTEAFF. CDR3 DNA: TGTGCCAGCACAACTCACGGAGGCTACACTGAAGCTTTCTTT.

This clonotype was counted only a few times. The J gene is TRBJ2-1, the V gene TRBV2; 7 bases match TRBD2. Germline V CDR1 and CDR2: SNHLY, FYNNEI. Trimming cost V 8 bases and J 1 base; bases outside gene matches: 2. This CDR3 region has 13 residues. The DNA of the CDR3 is TGTGCCAGCGGCGGGGGATCCTACAATGAGCAGTTCTTC. Its protein is CASGGGSYNEQFF.

The CDR3 protein is CSVGAGNGELFF. The CDR3 DNA reads TGCAGCGTTGGGGCTGGGAACGGGGAGCTGTTTTTT. V and J are TRBV29-1 and TRBJ2-2; no clear D. The germline V gene has CDR1 SQVTM and CDR2 ANQGSEA. This CDR3 is 12 amino acids long. The ends were cut back, 4 bases at V and 7 bases at J, with 10 bases in the middle.

V is TRBV7-9 and J is TRBJ1-1; D is unclear. CDR1 SEHNR and CDR2 FQNEAQ come from the germline V gene (reference sequence). CDR3 length equals 14 residues. The germline V and J ends were trimmed by 5 bases and 7 bases, with 17 bases remaining between them. CDR3 loop: CASSRPGALFEAFF. In DNA, the CDR3 is TGTGCCAGCAGCAGACCGGGAGCATTATTTGAAGCTTTCTTT. Variable domain in full (rest from reference TRBV7-9 and TRBJ1-1): DTGVSQNPRHKITKRGQNVTFRCDPISEHNRLYWYRQTLGQGPEFLTYFQNEAQLEKSRLLSDRFSAERPKGSFSTLEIQRTEQGDSAMYLCASSRPGALFEAFFGQGTRLTVV.

This clonotype was seen repeatedly, ten times or more. The V call is TRBV15, the J call TRBJ2-5, with D tentatively TRBD1 or TRBD2 (5 bases each). CDR3 length: 17 amino acids. Trimming pared 0 bases from V and 4 bases from J, leaving 18 bases between. Looked up from germline, CDR1 is LNHNV and CDR2 is YYDKDF (reference sequence). The CDR3 DNA follows: TGTGCCACCAGCAGAGATTGGGGCGGTAGCGATGGAGAGACCCAGTACTTC. It specifies CATSRDWGGSDGETQYF.

This clonotype was seen a few times. The rearrangement uses TRBV7-9 and TRBJ1-1; D remains ambiguous. Germline V lookup: CDR1 SEHNR, CDR2 FQNEAQ (reference sequence). This CDR3 has 15 residues. Trimming pared 5 bases from V and 3 bases from J, leaving 16 bases between. The CDR3 here is CASSPERERDTEAFF. CDR3 nucleotides: TGTGCCAGCAGCCCAGAGAGGGAAAGAGACACTGAAGCTTTCTTT. The complete variable domain, with remaining parts taken from reference TRBV7-9 and TRBJ1-1, reads DTGVSQNPRHKITKRGQNVTFRCDPISEHNRLYWYRQTLGQGPEFLTYFQNEAQLEKSRLLSDRFSAERPKGSFSTLEIQRTEQGDSAMYLCASSPERERDTEAFFGQGTRLTVV.

CDR3 in amino acids: CASSLLRTGAPFF. DNA of the CDR3: TGTGCCAGCAGTTTATTGCGGACAGGAGCTCCTTTCTTT. The V and J genes are TRBV28 and TRBJ1-1; 7 bases are a match to TRBD1. The CDR3 sequence is 13 residues long. Germline trimming cut 1 base from V and 12 bases from J; bases unmatched to any gene: 8. The germline V gene has CDR1 MDHEN and CDR2 SYDVKM.

CDR3 DNA: TGTGCCAGCAGCACTACAGGGGGCGAGGGGGAGACCCAGTACTTC. Translated: CASSTTGGEGETQYF. The chain links TRBV13 to TRBJ2-5; TRBD1 aligns across 9 bases. V was pared by 5 bases and J by 5 bases, with 9 bases of the junction left unmatched. The CDR3 runs to 15 residues. The germline V gene has CDR1 PRHDT and CDR2 FYEKMQ (reference sequence).

Only a few counts were recorded for this clonotype. This rearrangement joins TRBV27 to TRBJ2-7, with a tentative D call TRBD1 (6 bases). Germline V gives CDR1 MNHEY, CDR2 SMNVEV (reference sequence). The CDR3 covers 13 residues. Between the trimmed V and J ends, which lost 6 bases and 3 bases, there was a span of 12 bases. The CDR3 bases are TGTGCCAGCAGGCTGACAGGCAGCTACGAGCAGTACTTC. It yields the protein CASRLTGSYEQYF.

At least ten counts were recorded for this clonotype. The CDR3 here is CASSLEGTVYEQYF. DNA of the CDR3: TGTGCCAGCAGCTTAGAGGGGACAGTATACGAGCAGTACTTC. The rearrangement links TRBV11-2 to TRBJ2-7; 7 nucleotides match TRBD1. Trimming at V came to 0 bases and at J to 4 bases, leaving 3 bases not matched to a gene. This CDR3 region has 14 residues. In germline, CDR1 is SGHAT, CDR2 FQNNGV.

V gene TRBV20-1 combines with J gene TRBJ2-7, with 7 bases identical to TRBD2. Germline V lookup: CDR1 DFQATT, CDR2 SNEGSKA (reference sequence). The V gene end was trimmed by 5 bases and the J gene end by 7 bases; junction bases not matched to a gene: 17. This CDR3 region has 15 residues. The CDR3 protein is CSALDGAGASWEQYF. The CDR3 DNA follows: TGCAGTGCTTTAGACGGGGCGGGAGCCTCATGGGAGCAGTACTTC.

J is TRBJ2-6 and V is TRBV7-9; TRBD1 is a possible D gene (5 bases). V was clipped by 7 bases and J by 4 bases, with 14 bases between them. The germline V gene encodes CDR1 SEHNR and CDR2 FQNEAQ (reference sequence). The CDR3 extends over 15 amino acids. CDR3 in amino acids: CASNVEGAGANVLTF. The DNA of the CDR3 is TGTGCCAGCAACGTGGAAGGGGCGGGGGCCAACGTCCTGACTTTC.